The 5 T cell receptor beta chains in this list originate from one sample, sequenced in a study of T cell repertoires in cytomegalovirus infection. TCRdb reprocessed the reads with MiXCR, giving one entry per CDR3 protein. The sample holds about 570,000 distinct CDR3 sequences, 40% seen once. Their antigens remain unidentified. This specimen consisted of cultured PBMCs, obtained from culture after CMV antigen stimulation. Receptors were obtained from a human donor in good health (CMV status not recorded). Some clones in this sample may be carry-over from other donors' samples.

This clonotype was seen more than once but under ten times. This sequence joins TRBV28 and TRBJ1-4; D uncertain. CDR1 and CDR2 (germline): MDHEN, SYDVKM. The CDR3 is made up of 13 amino acids. Trimming stripped 5 bases from V and 4 bases from J, with 8 bases between. This CDR3 reads CASSVYNNEKLFF. The CDR3 nucleotides are TGTGCCAGCAGTGTGTATAATAATGAAAAACTGTTTTTT.

The chain couples TRBV7-2 to TRBJ2-1; 13 bases agree with TRBD2. V shed 6 bases and J 5 bases; nucleotides not matched to a gene: 7. Germline CDR1 and CDR2: SGHTA and FQGNSA. The CDR3 loop spans 16 amino acids. The CDR3 nucleotides are TGTGCCAGCAGTTCGACTAGCGGGAGGTGGAACAATGAGCAGTTCTTC. It yields the protein CASSSTSGRWNNEQFF.

The CDR3 region is CASSQALMRTYEQYF. The CDR3 DNA follows: TGCGCCAGCAGCCAAGCCCTTATGCGCACCTACGAGCAGTACTTC. The rearrangement links TRBV4-1 to TRBJ2-7; D is uncertain. There are 15 residues in the CDR3. The germline CDR1 and CDR2 sequences are MGHRA and YSYEKL. V was cut by 1 base and J by 2 bases, with 12 bases left in between.

The CDR3 region is CATQLAGGTDTQYF. Here the CDR3 DNA reads TGTGCCACTCAATTAGCGGGGGGCACAGATACGCAGTATTTT. The chain links TRBV6-1 to TRBJ2-3; 9 nucleotides match TRBD2. V lost 10 bases and J lost 1; bases outside the gene matches: 6. This CDR3 has 14 amino acids. Germline V gives CDR1 MNHNS, CDR2 SASEGT.

This clonotype was detected a few times. This chain connects TRBV12-3 or TRBV12-4 to TRBJ2-2; tentatively, D is TRBD1 (5 bases). The CDR3 length is 15 residues. Trimming removed 3 bases from V and 5 bases from J, with 13 bases in between. The CDR3 DNA sequence: TGTGCCAGCAGTTTGTTCCCAGGGTTTACCGGGGAGCTGTTTTTT. It translates to CASSLFPGFTGELFF.